The clone carrying this T cell receptor (beta chain) was counted between two and nine times. Antigen specificity is unknown. The data stem from a study of neoadjuvant anti-PD-1 for oral cavity cancer. Study-wide background: Non-progressing patients received a fourth nivolumab dose near day 43, then surgery on days 50-56. Study observations and caveats: Higher pretreatment blood Treg/Th17 ratios correlated with higher pretreatment blood and lower post-treatment tumor TCRbeta clonality. Greater tumor shrinkage accompanied bigger post-treatment sizes of preexisting clones.

The ends were cut back, 3 bases at V and 4 bases at J, with 9 bases in the middle. The CDR3 length is 13 residues. CDR1 is WSHSY, CDR2 SAAADI, per germline. Clones were sequenced by immunoSEQ multiplex PCR, and TCRdb holds only the in-frame ones, with some missing. The sample holds over 5,500 clones; 50% to 60% are singletons and the top ten take roughly 6.5%. The clonotype comes from a person between 40 and 79 years old with oral cavity squamous cell carcinoma. Sequenced material: tumor tissue, taken before nivolumab (anti-PD-1) treatment. This rearrangement joins TRBV10-2 to TRBJ1-2; D is unclear. The CDR3 protein is CASSDRESYGYTF. The CDR3 nucleotides read TGCGCCAGCAGTGATAGGGAGTCCTATGGCTACACCTTC.